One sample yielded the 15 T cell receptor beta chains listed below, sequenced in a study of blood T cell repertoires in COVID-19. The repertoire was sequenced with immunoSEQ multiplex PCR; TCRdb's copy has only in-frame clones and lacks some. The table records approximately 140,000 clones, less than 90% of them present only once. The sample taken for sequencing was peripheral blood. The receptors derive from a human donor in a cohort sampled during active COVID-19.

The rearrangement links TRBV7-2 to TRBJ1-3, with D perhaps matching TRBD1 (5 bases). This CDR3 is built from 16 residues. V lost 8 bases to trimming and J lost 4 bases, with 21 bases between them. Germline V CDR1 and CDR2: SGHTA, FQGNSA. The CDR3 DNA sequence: TGTGCCAGCGGTCCGCCTTGGGGCGCGGGAGGAAACACCATATATTTT. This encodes CASGPPWGAGGNTIYF.

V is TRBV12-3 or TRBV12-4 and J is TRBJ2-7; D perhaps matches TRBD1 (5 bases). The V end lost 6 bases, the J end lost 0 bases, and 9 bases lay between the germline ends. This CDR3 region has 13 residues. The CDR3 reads CASSSTDSYEQYF. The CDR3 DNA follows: TGTGCCAGCAGCTCGACAGACTCCTACGAGCAGTACTTC.

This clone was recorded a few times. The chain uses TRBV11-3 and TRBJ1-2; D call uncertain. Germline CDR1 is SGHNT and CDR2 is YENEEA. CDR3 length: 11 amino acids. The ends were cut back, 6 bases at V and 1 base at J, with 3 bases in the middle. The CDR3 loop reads CASSINYGYTF. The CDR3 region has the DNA TGTGCCAGCAGTATTAACTATGGCTACACCTTC.

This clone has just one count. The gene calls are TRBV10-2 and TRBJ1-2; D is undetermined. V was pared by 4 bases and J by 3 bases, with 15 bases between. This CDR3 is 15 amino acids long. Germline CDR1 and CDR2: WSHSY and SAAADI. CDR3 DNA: TGCGCCAGCAGTGGGGTTCGAGAGGTTTACTATGGCTACACCTTC. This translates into CASSGVREVYYGYTF.

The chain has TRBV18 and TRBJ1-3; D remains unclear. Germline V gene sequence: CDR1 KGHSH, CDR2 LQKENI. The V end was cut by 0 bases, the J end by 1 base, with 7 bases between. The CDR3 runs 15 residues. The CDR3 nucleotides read TGTGCCAGCTCACCACCGTCTATATCTGGAAACACCATATATTTT. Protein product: CASSPPSISGNTIYF.

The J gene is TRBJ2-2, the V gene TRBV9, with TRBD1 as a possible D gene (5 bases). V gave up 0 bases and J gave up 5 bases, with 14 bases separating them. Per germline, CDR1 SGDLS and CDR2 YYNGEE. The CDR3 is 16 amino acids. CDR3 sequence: CASSVATSGWTGELFF. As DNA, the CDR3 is TGTGCCAGCAGCGTAGCTACGTCAGGGTGGACCGGGGAGCTGTTTTTT.

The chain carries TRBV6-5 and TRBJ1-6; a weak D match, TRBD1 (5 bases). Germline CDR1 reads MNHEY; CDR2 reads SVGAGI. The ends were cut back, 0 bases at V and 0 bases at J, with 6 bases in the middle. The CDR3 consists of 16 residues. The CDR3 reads CASSYSTGSYNSPLHF. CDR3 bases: TGTGCCAGCAGTTACTCTACAGGCTCCTATAATTCACCCCTCCACTTT.

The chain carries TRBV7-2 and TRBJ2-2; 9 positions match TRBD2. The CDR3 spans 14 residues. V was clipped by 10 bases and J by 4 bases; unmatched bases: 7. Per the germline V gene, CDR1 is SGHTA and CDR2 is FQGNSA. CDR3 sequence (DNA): TGTGCCACTATCCCGGGACTAGCCACCGGGGAGCTGTTTTTT. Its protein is CATIPGLATGELFF. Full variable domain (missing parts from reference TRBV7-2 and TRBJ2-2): GAGVSQSPSNKVTEKGKDVELRCDPISGHTALYWYRQSLGQGLEFLIYFQGNSAPDKSGLPSDRFSAERTGGSVSTLTIQRTQQEDSAVYLCATIPGLATGELFFGEGSRLTVL.

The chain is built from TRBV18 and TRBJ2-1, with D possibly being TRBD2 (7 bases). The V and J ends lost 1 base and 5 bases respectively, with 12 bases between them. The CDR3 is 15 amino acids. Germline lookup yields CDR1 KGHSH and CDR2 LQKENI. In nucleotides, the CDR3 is TGTGCCAGCTCACCACTCGGGGGGCCAAACAATGAGCAGTTCTTC. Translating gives CASSPLGGPNNEQFF.

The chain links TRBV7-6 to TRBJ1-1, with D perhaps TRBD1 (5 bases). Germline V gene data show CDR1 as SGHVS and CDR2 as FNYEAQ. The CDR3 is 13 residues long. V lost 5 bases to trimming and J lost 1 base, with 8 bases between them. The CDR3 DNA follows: TGTGCCAGCAGCCTACAGGAGAACACTGAAGCTTTCTTT. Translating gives CASSLQENTEAFF.

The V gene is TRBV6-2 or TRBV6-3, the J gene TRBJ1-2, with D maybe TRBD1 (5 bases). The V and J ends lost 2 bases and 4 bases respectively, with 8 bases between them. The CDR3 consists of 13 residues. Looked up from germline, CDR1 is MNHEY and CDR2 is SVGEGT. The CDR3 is CASSYRGGYGYTF. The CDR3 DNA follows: TGTGCCAGCAGTTACAGGGGTGGCTATGGCTACACCTTC.

The CDR3 region is CASSYTGTGGGYTF. CDR3 coding DNA: TGTGCCAGCAGCTACACCGGGACAGGGGGCGGCTACACCTTC. V is TRBV14 and J is TRBJ1-2, with 12 bases matching TRBD1. The trim removed 5 bases at V and 8 bases at J, leaving 6 bases unmatched. Germline CDR1 SGHDN, CDR2 FVKESK. The CDR3 has 14 residues.

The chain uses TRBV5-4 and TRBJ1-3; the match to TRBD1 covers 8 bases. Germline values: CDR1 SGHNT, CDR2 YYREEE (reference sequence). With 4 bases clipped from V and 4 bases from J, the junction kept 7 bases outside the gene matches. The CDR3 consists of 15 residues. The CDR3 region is CASSRTGLTGNTIYF. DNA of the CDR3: TGTGCCAGCAGCCGGACAGGGCTGACAGGAAACACCATATATTTT.

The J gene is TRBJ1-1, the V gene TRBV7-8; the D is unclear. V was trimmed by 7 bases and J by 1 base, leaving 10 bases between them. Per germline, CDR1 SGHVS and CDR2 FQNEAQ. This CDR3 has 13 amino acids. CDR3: CASTTMANTEAFF. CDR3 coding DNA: TGTGCCAGCACCACCATGGCGAACACTGAAGCTTTCTTT.

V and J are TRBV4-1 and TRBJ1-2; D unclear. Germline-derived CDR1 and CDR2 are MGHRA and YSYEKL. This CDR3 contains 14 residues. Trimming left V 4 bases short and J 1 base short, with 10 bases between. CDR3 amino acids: CASSPREGNYGYTF. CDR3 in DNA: TGCGCCAGCAGCCCTCGGGAGGGTAACTATGGCTACACCTTC.